This T cell receptor (beta chain) is from a study of chemoradiotherapy in HPV16-positive cancers. Notes on this clone: Its antigen remains unidentified.

Notes on the study in general: HPV-responsive T-cell expansion during chemoradiotherapy was linked to improved recurrence-free survival in HPV16-positive patients. Non-HPV-specific T cells did not expand in tumors during treatment, whereas candidate HPV-specific clones and E7-related motifs did.

The repertoire was sequenced with immunoSEQ multiplex PCR; TCRdb's copy has only in-frame clones and lacks some. The sample shows more than 20,000 clones, around 87% of them seen only once. The receptor's source is a human donor with HPV-associated anogenital cancer. Sequenced here: blood, sampled from a patient who underwent chemoradiotherapy.

CDR3 DNA sequence: TGTGCCAGCAGCCCTGGCTGGAGTCTAGCGGTCGCGAACACCGGGGAGCTGTTTTTT. Its translation: CASSPGWSLAVANTGELFF. J is TRBJ2-2 and V is TRBV5-4, with 7 bases matching TRBD2. This CDR3 is built from 19 residues. The V and J ends lost 4 bases and 0 bases, in that order; junction bases with no gene match: 15. In germline, CDR1 is SGHNT, CDR2 YYREEE (reference sequence).